The 22 T cell receptor beta chains presented below share a single source sample, sequenced in a study of tumor-infiltrating lymphocytes in oesophageal squamous cell carcinoma. MiXCR, run by TCRdb on the PCR reads, gives a single entry per CDR3 protein. The sample yields over 10,000 distinct CDR3 sequences, roughly half seen once. Sequenced sample: blood. The receptors were sampled from a female donor with esophageal squamous cell carcinoma.

This clonotype is judged medium-sized. V and J are TRBV6-1 and TRBJ1-4, with D possibly being TRBD1 (5 bases). With 2 bases removed from V and 11 bases from J, the gap between germline ends came to 15 bases. The CDR3 has 14 amino acids. Germline values: CDR1 MNHNS, CDR2 SASEGT. The CDR3 loop reads CASSEMGGSRKLFF. In DNA form, the CDR3 reads TGTGCCAGCAGTGAAATGGGGGGATCGAGGAAACTGTTTTTT.

This clonotype rates as medium-sized. The CDR3 DNA follows: TGTGCCAGCAGTCTGACAGGGACTGGAAACACCATATATTTT. Translation gives CASSLTGTGNTIYF. The chain links TRBV12-3 or TRBV12-4 to TRBJ1-3, with 7 bases that match TRBD1. The CDR3 length is 14 residues. J lost 2 bases, V lost 5 bases, and 3 bases had no gene match.

This sequence joins TRBV28 and TRBJ2-3; TRBD2 matches 9 bases. The J call is in doubt because the DNA end fits TRBJ2-7 better. Germline V gives CDR1 MDHEN, CDR2 SYDVKM. The CDR3 extends over 14 amino acids. CDR3 loop: CASSFSGSSYEQYF. CDR3 DNA sequence: TGTGCCAGCAGTTTTAGCGGGAGCTCCTACGAGCAGTACTTC.

As for this clonotype: The CDR3 ends on some other residue instead of the conserved phenylalanine or tryptophan, so this is likely a read error. The limits of the CDR3 on the DNA are not certain, so only TCRdb's listed CDR3 is given. The chain couples TRBV5-1 to TRBJ2-5; the table names TRBD2, a call not compared with the DNA. Termini included, the CDR3 measures 9 amino acids. Germline assignment: CDR1 SGHRS and CDR2 YFSETQ. The CDR3 region is CASSLTGLS.

This clonotype is classed as medium-sized. The J gene is TRBJ1-2, the V gene TRBV12-3 or TRBV12-4; 8 nucleotides match TRBD1. The CDR3 is made up of 13 amino acids. V was pared by 7 bases and J by 8 bases, with 9 bases of the junction left unmatched. This CDR3 reads CASIKGTGGGYTF. In nucleotides, the CDR3 is TGTGCCAGCATCAAGGGGACAGGAGGCGGCTACACCTTC.

The rearrangement joins TRBV7-3 to TRBJ2-7; the D gene is possibly TRBD2 (6 bases). The germline V gene has CDR1 SGHTA and CDR2 FQGTGA. The CDR3 totals 15 residues. V was cut by 5 bases and J by 0 bases, with 14 bases left in between. The chain's CDR3 is CASSPGGGDSYEQYF. For the CDR3, the DNA is TGTGCCAGCAGCCCCGGCGGAGGGGACTCCTACGAGCAGTACTTC.

In its sample, this clonotype was seen a few times. The chain combines TRBV7-3 with TRBJ2-4, with TRBD2 identical over 7 bases. The J call could be wrong; TRBJ2-7 is a better fit for the DNA end. CDR1 is SGHTA, CDR2 FQGTGA, per germline. This CDR3 has 15 residues. The CDR3 spells CASSPRGREYDEQYF. The CDR3 region has the DNA TGTGCCAGCAGCCCGCGTGGGCGGGAGTATGACGAGCAGTACTTC.

This clonotype is classed as medium-sized (0.01 to 0.1%). The chain links TRBV7-2 to TRBJ1-3, with no clear D. The germline V and J ends were trimmed by 0 bases and 4 bases, with 13 bases remaining between them. The CDR3 extends over 16 amino acids. Germline values: CDR1 SGHTA, CDR2 FQGNSA. The CDR3 DNA reads TGTGCCAGCAGCTTAGCACACAGTTCTAGAGGAAACACCATATATTTT. The encoded protein is CASSLAHSSRGNTIYF. Full variable domain (remainder filled in from reference TRBV7-2 and TRBJ1-3): GAGVSQSPSNKVTEKGKDVELRCDPISGHTALYWYRQSLGQGLEFLIYFQGNSAPDKSGLPSDRFSAERTGGSVSTLTIQRTQQEDSAVYLCASSLAHSSRGNTIYFGEGSWLTVV.

A single count supports this clonotype. V is TRBV7-2 and J is TRBJ2-7, with unresolved D. V was clipped by 6 bases and J by 7 bases, with 13 bases between them. Germline V gives CDR1 SGHTA, CDR2 FQGNSA. This CDR3 spans 12 amino acids. CDR3 region: CASRQSANEQYF. CDR3 nucleotide sequence: TGTGCCAGCAGACAGAGCGCGAATGAGCAGTACTTC.

This clonotype showed up many times. This rearrangement joins TRBV3-1 to TRBJ2-3; D not certain. V was clipped by 4 bases and J by 1 base, with 9 bases between them. The CDR3 spans 14 residues. Germline V CDR1 and CDR2: LGHDT, YNNKEL (reference sequence). This CDR3 is CASSPNLGTDTQYF. In nucleotides, the CDR3 is TGTGCCAGCAGCCCCAATCTCGGCACAGATACGCAGTATTTT.

The V gene is TRBV7-3, the J gene TRBJ1-1, with a possible D match to TRBD1 (6 bases). Germline CDR1 and CDR2: SGHTA and FQGTGA. CDR3 length: 17 residues. V was trimmed by 1 base and J by 0 bases, leaving 15 bases between them. This CDR3 is CASSLNPGGHMNTEAFF. The CDR3 bases are TGTGCCAGCAGCTTAAATCCGGGGGGCCACATGAACACTGAAGCTTTCTTT.

On this clonotype: One base away lies a much larger clone, so this may be a sequencing read error. The chain carries TRBV4-1 and TRBJ2-7; D is undetermined. The closer fit of TRBJ1-2 to the DNA end suggests the J call may be wrong. Germline assignment: CDR1 MGHRA and CDR2 YSYEKL. This CDR3 region has 15 residues. Written as DNA, the CDR3 is TGCGCCAGCAACCAAGCGGCAGGATCGAGCCCCGGCTACACCTTC. This translates into CASNQAAGSSPGYTF.

The CDR3 bases are TGTGCCAGCCCAGAGAGGACGAAGAGCTCCTACGAGCAGTACTTC. Protein: CASPERTKSSYEQYF. The rearrangement links TRBV7-3 to TRBJ2-3; D remains ambiguous. The better agreement between TRBJ2-7 and the DNA end casts doubt on the J call. The CDR3 covers 15 residues. CDR1 SGHTA and CDR2 FQGTGA come from the germline V gene.

This clonotype was counted a few times. The V and J genes are TRBV29-1 and TRBJ2-2; D call uncertain. The length of the CDR3 is 12 residues. V lost 4 bases to trimming and J lost 6 bases, with 9 bases between them. Germline lookup yields CDR1 SQVTM and CDR2 ANQGSEA. CDR3: CSVVEDAGELFF. CDR3 nucleotide sequence: TGCAGCGTTGTAGAGGACGCCGGGGAGCTGTTTTTT.

V usage is TRBV27 and J usage is TRBJ2-1; TRBD2 matches 8 bases. The CDR3 extends over 14 amino acids. The germline V gene encodes CDR1 MNHEY and CDR2 SMNVEV (reference sequence). V lost 10 bases and J lost 4; bases outside the gene matches: 9. DNA for the CDR3: TGTGCCACATATCGGGGGGGCGATTACAATGAGCAGTTCTTC. Protein sequence: CATYRGGDYNEQFF.

The rearrangement joins TRBV7-9 to TRBJ2-1; 10 bases fit TRBD2. This CDR3 is 15 amino acids long. V was clipped by 2 bases and J by 4 bases; unmatched bases: 2. Germline lookup yields CDR1 SEHNR and CDR2 FQNEAQ (reference sequence). In nucleotides, the CDR3 is TGTGCCAGCAGCTTATCTAGCGGGGGTTACAATGAGCAGTTCTTC. Amino acids: CASSLSSGGYNEQFF.

This chain uses TRBV4-1 with TRBJ2-5; D remains ambiguous. The germline V gene encodes CDR1 MGHRA and CDR2 YSYEKL. The CDR3 contains 13 residues. Between the trimmed V and J ends, which lost 4 bases and 11 bases, there was a span of 17 bases. The DNA for the CDR3 is TGCGCCAGCAGCCGGAAAAGGGTTGATGAGCAGTACTTC. It codes for CASSRKRVDEQYF.

Comments on this clonotype: The conserved closing phenylalanine or tryptophan is absent in this CDR3, likely reflecting a read error. The DNA is left out, because the CDR3 cannot be placed on it with certainty; the CDR3 is given as TCRdb lists it. V and J are TRBV5-3 and TRBJ2-4; no check of the table's D call, TRBD1, against the DNA was made. TRBV5-3 is sorted into the ORF group, with uncertain function. The CDR3 spans 9 residues, counting both ends. CDR3 protein: CASSYLLTG.

This clonotype was seen repeatedly, ten times or more. The chain uses TRBV19 and TRBJ2-3, with TRBD1 as a possible D gene (6 bases). This CDR3 comprises 13 residues. Trimming stripped 6 bases from V and 4 bases from J, with 11 bases between. Germline-derived CDR1 and CDR2 are LNHDA and SQIVND (reference sequence). The CDR3 bases are TGTGCCAGTAGGACAGGTTCGGCAGATACGCAGTATTTT. This gives the protein CASRTGSADTQYF.

J is TRBJ2-1 and V is TRBV11-2; no clear D. The J call could be wrong; TRBJ2-7 is a better fit for the DNA end. Germline assignment: CDR1 SGHAT and CDR2 FQNNGV. The CDR3 runs to 12 residues. DNA of the CDR3: TGTGCCAGCAGTCTAGGGTTTGAAGAGCAGTACTTC. Its translation: CASSLGFEEQYF.

The V and J genes are TRBV6-1 and TRBJ2-3; 8 bases fit TRBD2. The DNA end lines up better with TRBJ2-7; the J call may be wrong. The CDR3 length is 15 residues. Germline CDR1 and CDR2: MNHNS and SASEGT. CDR3 sequence reads: CASSTGTSWFNEQYF. The CDR3 bases are TGTGCCAGCAGTACCGGGACTAGTTGGTTTAATGAGCAGTACTTC.

Relative to its sample, this clonotype is medium-sized. This chain's CDR3 is CASSESGVGGYTF. Written as DNA, the CDR3 is TGTGCCAGCAGTGAATCGGGGGTTGGGGGCTACACCTTC. V gene TRBV6-1 combines with J gene TRBJ1-2; the D gene is possibly TRBD1 (5 bases). Germline V gene lookup returns CDR1 MNHNS and CDR2 SASEGT. V lost 2 bases to trimming and J lost 8 bases, with 12 bases between them. The CDR3 extends over 13 amino acids.